Below, 4 T cell receptor beta chains from the same sample are listed, as sequenced in a study of cytomegalovirus exposure and HLA in healthy donors. 13 Jbeta primers and 60 Vbeta primers were used for the PCR. Sequencing was performed with immunoSEQ multiplex PCR; in TCRdb, only in-frame clones are kept and a portion is missing. This sample has approximately 110,000 clones, with roughly 74% found just once. The specimen sequenced was PBMCs. The receptor set was obtained from a woman aged 45-60 years in good health and CMV-seropositive.

V is TRBV6-1 and J is TRBJ2-2, with 8 bases matching TRBD2. The CDR3 is 15 amino acids. The junction had 2 bases not matched to a gene; V was cut back by 0 bases and J by 5 bases. CDR1 MNHNS and CDR2 SASEGT come from the germline V gene. The CDR3 here is CASSEAGGGTGELFF. The CDR3 coding sequence is TGTGCCAGCAGTGAAGCTGGCGGGGGGACCGGGGAGCTGTTTTTT.

V is TRBV10-3 and J is TRBJ2-2; 8 positions match TRBD2. The CDR3 contains 16 residues. V dropped 1 base and J dropped 5; count of bases not matched to a gene: 6. Germline-derived CDR1 and CDR2 are ENHRY and SYGVKD. The CDR3 here is CAISELGLGRTGELFF. The CDR3 region has the DNA TGTGCCATCAGTGAGTTGGGACTAGGAAGGACCGGGGAGCTGTTTTTT.

The chain couples TRBV2 to TRBJ1-2; D is uncertain. CDR1 and CDR2 from the germline V gene are SNHLY and FYNNEI. The CDR3 totals 15 residues. V was shortened by 2 bases and J by 5 bases, with 15 bases between the two germline ends. The CDR3 region has the DNA TGTGCCAGCAGTGAACCCCAGAGTCGAGGTTATGGCTACACCTTC. Its protein product is CASSEPQSRGYGYTF.

The chain uses TRBV9 and TRBJ2-5; the D gene is possibly TRBD1 (5 bases). Trimming removed 3 bases from V and 1 base from J, with 13 bases in between. This CDR3 comprises 15 residues. Germline loops: CDR1 SGDLS, CDR2 YYNGEE. This chain's CDR3 is CASSAGAAAQETQYF. CDR3 nucleotides: TGTGCCAGCAGCGCTGGGGCAGCCGCCCAAGAGACCCAGTACTTC. Combining the CDR3 with reference TRBV9 and TRBJ2-5 gives the whole variable domain DSGVTQTPKHLITATGQRVTLRCSPRSGDLSVYWYQQSLDQGLQFLIQYYNGEERAKGNILERFSAQQFPDLHSELNLSSLELGDSALYFCASSAGAAAQETQYFGPGTRLLVL.